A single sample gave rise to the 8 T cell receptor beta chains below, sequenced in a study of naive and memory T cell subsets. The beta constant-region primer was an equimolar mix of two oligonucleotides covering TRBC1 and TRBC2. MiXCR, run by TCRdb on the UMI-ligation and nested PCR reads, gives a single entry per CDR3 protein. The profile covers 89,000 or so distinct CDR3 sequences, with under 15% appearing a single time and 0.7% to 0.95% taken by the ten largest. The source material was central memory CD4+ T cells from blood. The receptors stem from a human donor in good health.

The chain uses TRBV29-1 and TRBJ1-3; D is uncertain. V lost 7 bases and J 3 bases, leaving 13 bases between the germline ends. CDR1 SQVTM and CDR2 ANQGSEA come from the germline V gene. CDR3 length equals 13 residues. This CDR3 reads CSATPSVGNTIYF. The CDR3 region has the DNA TGCAGCGCCACGCCCTCGGTTGGAAACACCATATATTTT.

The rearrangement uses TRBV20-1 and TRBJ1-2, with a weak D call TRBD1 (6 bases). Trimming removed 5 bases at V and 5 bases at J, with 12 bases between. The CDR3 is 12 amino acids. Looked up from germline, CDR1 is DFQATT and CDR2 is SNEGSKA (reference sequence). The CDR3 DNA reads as TGCAGTGCTCGCCGACAGGCTTATGGCTACACCTTC. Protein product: CSARRQAYGYTF.

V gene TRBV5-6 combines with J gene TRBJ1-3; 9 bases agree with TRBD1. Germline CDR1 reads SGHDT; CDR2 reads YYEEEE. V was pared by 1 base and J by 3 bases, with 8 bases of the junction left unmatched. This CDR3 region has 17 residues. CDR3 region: CASSLRRTGAGGNTIYF. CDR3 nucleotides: TGTGCCAGCAGCTTGAGGCGGACAGGGGCTGGTGGAAACACCATATATTTT.

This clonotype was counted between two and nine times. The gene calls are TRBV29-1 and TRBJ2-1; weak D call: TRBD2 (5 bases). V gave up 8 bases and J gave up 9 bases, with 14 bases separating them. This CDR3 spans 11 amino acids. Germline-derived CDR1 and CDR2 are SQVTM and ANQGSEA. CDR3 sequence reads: CSLGKPGEQFF. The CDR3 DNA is TGCAGCCTCGGGAAGCCTGGTGAGCAGTTCTTC.

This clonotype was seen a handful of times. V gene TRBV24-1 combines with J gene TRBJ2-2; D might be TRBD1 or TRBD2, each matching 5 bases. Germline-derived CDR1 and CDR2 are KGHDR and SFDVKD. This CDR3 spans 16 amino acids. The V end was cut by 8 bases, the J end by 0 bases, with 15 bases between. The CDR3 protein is CATTGSPGPNTGELFF. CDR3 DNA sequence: TGTGCCACCACGGGATCCCCGGGGCCGAACACCGGGGAGCTGTTTTTT.

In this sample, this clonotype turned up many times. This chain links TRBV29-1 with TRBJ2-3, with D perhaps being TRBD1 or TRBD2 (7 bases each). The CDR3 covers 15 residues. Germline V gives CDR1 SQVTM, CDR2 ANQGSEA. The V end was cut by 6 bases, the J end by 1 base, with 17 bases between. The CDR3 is CSVQGGLAGTDTQYF. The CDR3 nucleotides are TGCAGCGTGCAAGGGGGCCTAGCGGGCACAGATACGCAGTATTTT.

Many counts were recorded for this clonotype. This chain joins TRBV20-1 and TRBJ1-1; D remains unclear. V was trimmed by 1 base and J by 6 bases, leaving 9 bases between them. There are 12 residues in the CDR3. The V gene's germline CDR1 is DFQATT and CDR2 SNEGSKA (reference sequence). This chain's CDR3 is CSARAPGPEAFF. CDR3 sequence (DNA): TGCAGTGCTAGAGCCCCTGGCCCTGAAGCTTTCTTT.

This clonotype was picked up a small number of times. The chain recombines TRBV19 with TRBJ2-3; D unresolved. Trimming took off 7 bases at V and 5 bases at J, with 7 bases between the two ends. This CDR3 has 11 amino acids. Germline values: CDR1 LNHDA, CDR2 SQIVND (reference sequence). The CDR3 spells CASKLGDTQYF. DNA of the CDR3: TGTGCCAGTAAATTAGGAGATACGCAGTATTTT.